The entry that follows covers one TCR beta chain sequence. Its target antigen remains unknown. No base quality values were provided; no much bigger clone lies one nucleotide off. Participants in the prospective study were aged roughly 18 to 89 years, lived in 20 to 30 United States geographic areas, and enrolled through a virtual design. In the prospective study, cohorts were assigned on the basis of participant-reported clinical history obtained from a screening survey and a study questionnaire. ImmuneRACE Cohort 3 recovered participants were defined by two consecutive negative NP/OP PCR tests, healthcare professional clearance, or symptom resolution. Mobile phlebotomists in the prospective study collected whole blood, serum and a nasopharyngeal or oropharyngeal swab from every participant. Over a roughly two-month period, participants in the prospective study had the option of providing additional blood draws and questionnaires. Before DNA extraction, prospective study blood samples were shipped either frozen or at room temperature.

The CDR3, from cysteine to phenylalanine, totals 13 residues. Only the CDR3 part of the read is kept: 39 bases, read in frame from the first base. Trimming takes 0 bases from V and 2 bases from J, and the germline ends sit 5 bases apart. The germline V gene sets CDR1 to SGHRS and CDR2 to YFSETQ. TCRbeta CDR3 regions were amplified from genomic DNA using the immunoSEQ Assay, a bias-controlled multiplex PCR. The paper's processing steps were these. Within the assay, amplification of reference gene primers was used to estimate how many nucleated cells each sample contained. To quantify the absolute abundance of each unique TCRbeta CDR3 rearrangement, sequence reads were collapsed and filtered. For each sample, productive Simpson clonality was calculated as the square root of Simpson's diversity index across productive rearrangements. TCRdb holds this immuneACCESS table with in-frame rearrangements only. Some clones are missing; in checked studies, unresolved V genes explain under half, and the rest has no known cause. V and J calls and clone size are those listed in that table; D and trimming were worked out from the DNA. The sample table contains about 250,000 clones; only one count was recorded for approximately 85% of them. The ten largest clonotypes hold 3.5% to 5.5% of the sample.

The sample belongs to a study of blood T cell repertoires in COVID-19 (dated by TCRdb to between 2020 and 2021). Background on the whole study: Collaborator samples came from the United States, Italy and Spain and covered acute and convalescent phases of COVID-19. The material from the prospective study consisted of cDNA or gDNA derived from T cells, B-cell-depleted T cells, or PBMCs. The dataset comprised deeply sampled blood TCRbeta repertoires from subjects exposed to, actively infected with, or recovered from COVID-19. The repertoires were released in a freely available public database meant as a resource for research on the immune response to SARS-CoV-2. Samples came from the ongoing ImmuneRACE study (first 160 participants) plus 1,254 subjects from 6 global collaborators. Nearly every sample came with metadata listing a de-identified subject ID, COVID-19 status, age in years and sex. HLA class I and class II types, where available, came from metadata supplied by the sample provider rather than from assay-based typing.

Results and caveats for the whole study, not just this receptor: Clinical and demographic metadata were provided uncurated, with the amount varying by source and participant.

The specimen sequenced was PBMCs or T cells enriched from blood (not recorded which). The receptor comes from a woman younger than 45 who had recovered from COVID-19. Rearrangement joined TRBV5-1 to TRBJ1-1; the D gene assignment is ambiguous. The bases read TGCGCCAGCAGCTTGGAATTAAACACTGAAGCTTTCTTT. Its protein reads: CASSLELNTEAFF.